The rows below give T cell receptor beta chains drawn from one sample of a study of T cell repertoires in ileal Crohn's disease. Profiled with immunoSEQ multiplex PCR; TCRdb holds only in-frame clones, not every one. The sample consists of about 4,700 clones, 78% of them appearing once. The sequenced sample consisted of ileal tissue. These receptors came from an adult with Crohn's disease. Both conserved end residues are trimmed from each CDR3. Each record gives: V gene, J gene, CDR3 protein.

V: TRBV18
J: TRBJ2-2
CDR3: ASRISTGVNTGELF

V: TRBV6-1
J: TRBJ2-7
CDR3: ASSTRDRGTYEQY

V: TRBV9
J: TRBJ2-2
CDR3: ASSALIVGELF

V: TRBV5-1
J: TRBJ1-2
CDR3: ASSPATGSYGYT

V: TRBV11-2
J: TRBJ2-7
CDR3: ASSLGKRGYEQY

V: TRBV5-4
J: TRBJ1-5
CDR3: ASSHGGGSAGQPQH

V: TRBV18
J: TRBJ1-1
CDR3: ASLSGTQDTEAF

V: TRBV7-6
J: TRBJ2-1
CDR3: ASSLMATAWEQF

V: TRBV4-1
J: TRBJ2-7
CDR3: ASSQSPRVLSSYEQY

V: TRBV30
J: TRBJ1-1
CDR3: AWSVEQGGAF

V: TRBV19
J: TRBJ1-4
CDR3: ASAGHLPADREKLF

V: TRBV5-4
J: TRBJ2-6
CDR3: ASSLGQGESAGANVLT

V: TRBV28
J: TRBJ1-3
CDR3: ASSLDSGDTIY

V: TRBV7-9
J: TRBJ2-1
CDR3: ASSLTGATNEQF

V: TRBV6-5
J: TRBJ2-6
CDR3: ASSIGQPGANVLT